The 2 T cell receptor beta chains below were found in one sample sequenced in a study of blood T cell repertoires in COVID-19. Clones were sequenced by immunoSEQ multiplex PCR, and TCRdb holds only the in-frame ones, with some missing. The repertoire includes hundreds of thousands of clones, 87% of them detected once, and 6% to 6.5% sits in the top ten. Input material: PBMCs or T cells enriched from blood (not recorded which). Receptor source: a middle-aged woman who had recovered from COVID-19.

V and J are TRBV18 and TRBJ1-5; 8 nucleotides match TRBD1. The V and J ends lost 2 bases and 9 bases, in that order; junction bases with no gene match: 9. This CDR3 comprises 15 residues. The V gene's germline CDR1 is KGHSH and CDR2 LQKENI. CDR3 loop: CASSPSGSGTGPQHF. The CDR3 DNA follows: TGTGCCAGCTCACCATCCGGTTCCGGGACAGGGCCCCAGCATTTT.

The rearrangement links TRBV9 to TRBJ2-1, with 11 bases aligning to TRBD2. Unmatched junction bases numbered 5, after V lost 0 bases and J lost 3 bases. The CDR3 sequence is 17 residues long. The germline gives CDR1 SGDLS, CDR2 YYNGEE. In DNA form, the CDR3 reads TGTGCCAGCAGCGTAGCGGCCGGGACTAGCGGCTACAATGAGCAGTTCTTC. Translating it yields CASSVAAGTSGYNEQFF.